This T cell receptor beta chain was retrieved from a study of blood T cell repertoires in COVID-19. Study at large: Acute-phase and convalescent COVID-19 samples originated in the United States, Italy and Spain. The analysed material was cDNA or gDNA that came from T cells, B-cell-depleted T cells, or PBMCs.

As processed by the authors: Researchers report that nucleated cell counts were estimated from reference gene primer amplification. The table came from immunoSEQ multiplex PCR; TCRdb's copy has only in-frame clones and leaves some out. V and J calls and clone size come straight from that table; D and trimming were deduced from the DNA. The sample yields about 60,000 clones, around 89% seen once. Trimming removed 3 bases from V and 7 bases from J, with 9 bases in between. CDR1 is DFQATT, CDR2 SNEGSKA, per germline (reference sequence). The length of the CDR3 is 11 residues. The V call is TRBV20-1, the J call TRBJ2-5, with D maybe TRBD2 (5 bases). The sequence was collected from a human donor with active COVID-19. The donor label of this sample is uncertain. Specimen: peripheral blood. DNA of the CDR3: TGCAGTGCTAGTCTCCGGGGGACCCAGTACTTC. This encodes CSASLRGTQYF.